One T cell receptor beta chain is described in this entry. Its antigen is still unknown. This specimen belongs to a study of cytomegalovirus exposure and HLA in healthy donors. Study-level findings and limits: In an earlier analysis, about 90% or about 30%: the productive usage of most TCR beta V segments. Highly shared variants forming one cluster were likely a sequencing artifact. A list of 150 to 200 TCR beta chains associated with cytomegalovirus was given.

This CDR3 has 15 amino acids. The germline V gene has CDR1 LNHNV and CDR2 YYDKDF (reference sequence). V lost 1 base and J lost 8, with 17 bases in between. The PCR made use of 60 Vbeta and 13 Jbeta primers. Assay used: immunoSEQ multiplex PCR; TCRdb lists only in-frame clones, some missing. In the table there are 140,000 or so clones, around two thirds of which are singletons. The TCR comes from a male donor in good health and CMV-seronegative. The chain couples TRBV15 to TRBJ1-2; D is possibly TRBD1 (5 bases). The sample was PBMCs. For the CDR3, the DNA is TGTGCCACCAGCAGAGGTCTGGACGTTTGGGGCGGCTACACCTTC. Residues: CATSRGLDVWGGYTF.